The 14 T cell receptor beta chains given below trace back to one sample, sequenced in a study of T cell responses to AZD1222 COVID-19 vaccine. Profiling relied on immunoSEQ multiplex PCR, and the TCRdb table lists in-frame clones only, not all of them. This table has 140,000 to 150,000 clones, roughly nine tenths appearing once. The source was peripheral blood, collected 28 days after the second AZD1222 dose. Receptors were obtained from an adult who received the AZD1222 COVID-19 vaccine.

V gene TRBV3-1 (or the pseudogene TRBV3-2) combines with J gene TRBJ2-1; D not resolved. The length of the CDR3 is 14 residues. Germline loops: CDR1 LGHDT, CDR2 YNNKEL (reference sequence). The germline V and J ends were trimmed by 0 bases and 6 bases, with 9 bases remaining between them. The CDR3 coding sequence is TGTGCCAGCAGCCAAGATGGGTTGGGCAATGAGCAGTTCTTC. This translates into CASSQDGLGNEQFF.

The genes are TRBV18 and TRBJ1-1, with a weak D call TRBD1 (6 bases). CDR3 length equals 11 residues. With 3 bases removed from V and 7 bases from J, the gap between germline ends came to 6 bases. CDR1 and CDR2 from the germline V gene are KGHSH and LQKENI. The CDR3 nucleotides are TGTGCCAGCTCACCCAGGGGTGAAGCTTTCTTT. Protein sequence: CASSPRGEAFF.

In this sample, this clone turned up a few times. For the CDR3, the DNA is TGTGCCAGCATGGTAGGCCGGGTGGGTTACGAGCAGTACTTC. It encodes CASMVGRVGYEQYF. The rearrangement joins TRBV27 to TRBJ2-7; D is unresolved. There are 14 residues in the CDR3. The V end was cut by 7 bases, the J end by 4 bases, with 17 bases between. The germline CDR1 and CDR2 sequences are MNHEY and SMNVEV (reference sequence).

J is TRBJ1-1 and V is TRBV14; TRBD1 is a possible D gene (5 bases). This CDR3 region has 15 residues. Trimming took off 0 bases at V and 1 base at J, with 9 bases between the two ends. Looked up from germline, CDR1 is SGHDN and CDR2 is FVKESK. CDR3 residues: CASSQDPGGNTEAFF. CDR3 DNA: TGTGCCAGCAGCCAAGATCCGGGGGGGAACACTGAAGCTTTCTTT.

CDR3 nucleotide sequence: TGTGCCACCAGCAGAGATGTAAAGGGAGAAAAACTGTTTTTT. It codes for CATSRDVKGEKLFF. The gene calls are TRBV15 and TRBJ1-4; D is unclear. V lost 0 bases, J lost 8 bases, and 10 bases lay in between. This CDR3 has 14 amino acids. CDR1 LNHNV and CDR2 YYDKDF come from the germline V gene (reference sequence).

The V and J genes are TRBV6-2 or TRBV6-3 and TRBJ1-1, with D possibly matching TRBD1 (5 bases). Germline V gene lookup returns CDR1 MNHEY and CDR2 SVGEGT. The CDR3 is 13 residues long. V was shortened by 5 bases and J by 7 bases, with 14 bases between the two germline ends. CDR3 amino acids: CASSTPGHSEAFF. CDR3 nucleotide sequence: TGTGCCAGCAGTACCCCAGGGCACAGTGAAGCTTTCTTT.

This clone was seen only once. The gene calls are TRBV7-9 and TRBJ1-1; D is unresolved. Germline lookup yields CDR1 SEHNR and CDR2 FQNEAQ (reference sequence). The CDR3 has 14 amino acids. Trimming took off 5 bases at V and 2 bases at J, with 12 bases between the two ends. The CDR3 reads CASSPAFLNTEAFF. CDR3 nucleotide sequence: TGTGCCAGCAGCCCTGCGTTCCTAAACACTGAAGCTTTCTTT.

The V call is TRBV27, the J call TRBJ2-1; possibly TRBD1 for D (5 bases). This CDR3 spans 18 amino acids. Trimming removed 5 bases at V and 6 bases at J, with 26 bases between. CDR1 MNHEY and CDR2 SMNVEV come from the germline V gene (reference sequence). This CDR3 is CASSQPQTTDFAVNEQFF. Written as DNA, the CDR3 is TGTGCCAGCAGTCAACCCCAGACGACAGATTTCGCAGTCAATGAGCAGTTCTTC.

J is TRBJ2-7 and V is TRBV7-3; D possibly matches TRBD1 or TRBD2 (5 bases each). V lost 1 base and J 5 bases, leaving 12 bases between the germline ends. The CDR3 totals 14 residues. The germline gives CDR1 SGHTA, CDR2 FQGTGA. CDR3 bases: TGTGCCAGCAGCTTAAATGGGGGTCTAGACGAGCAGTACTTC. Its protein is CASSLNGGLDEQYF.

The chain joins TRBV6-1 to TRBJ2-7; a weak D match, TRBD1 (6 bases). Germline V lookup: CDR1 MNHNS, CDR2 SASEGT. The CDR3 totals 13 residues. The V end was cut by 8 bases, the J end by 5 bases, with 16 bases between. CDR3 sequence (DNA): TGTGCCAGCGGACCCAGGGGAATCGACGAGCAGTACTTC. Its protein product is CASGPRGIDEQYF.

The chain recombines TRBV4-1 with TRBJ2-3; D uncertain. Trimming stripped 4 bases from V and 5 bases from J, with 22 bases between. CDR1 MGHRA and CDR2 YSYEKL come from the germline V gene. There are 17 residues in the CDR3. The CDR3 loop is CASSPRGNSHWGDTQYF. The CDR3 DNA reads TGCGCCAGCAGCCCTCGAGGCAACTCCCATTGGGGAGATACGCAGTATTTT.

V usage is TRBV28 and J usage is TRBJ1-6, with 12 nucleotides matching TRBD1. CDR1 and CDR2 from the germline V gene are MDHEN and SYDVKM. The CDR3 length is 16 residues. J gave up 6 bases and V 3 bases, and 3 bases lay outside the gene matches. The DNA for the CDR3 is TGTGCCAGCAGTTTCGTGGGACAGGGGGCTAATTCACCCCTCCACTTT. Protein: CASSFVGQGANSPLHF.

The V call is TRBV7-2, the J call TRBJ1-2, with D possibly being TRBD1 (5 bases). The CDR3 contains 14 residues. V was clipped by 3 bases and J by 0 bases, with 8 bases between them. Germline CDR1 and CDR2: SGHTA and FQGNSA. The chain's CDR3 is CASSFRGPNYGYTF. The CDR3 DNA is TGTGCCAGCAGCTTCCGGGGACCTAACTATGGCTACACCTTC.

The DNA for the CDR3 is TGCGCCAGCAGTTACGACAAGGGTGATGGCTACACCTTC. This gives the protein CASSYDKGDGYTF. V is TRBV5-1 and J is TRBJ1-2, with D unclear. Trimming pared 5 bases from V and 6 bases from J, leaving 14 bases between. Germline V gives CDR1 SGHRS, CDR2 YFSETQ. CDR3 length: 13 residues.